The 14 T cell receptor beta chains below all came from one sample that was sequenced in a study of blood T cell repertoires in COVID-19. Data came from immunoSEQ multiplex PCR; TCRdb stores just in-frame clones and leaves some out. The sample gives some 300,000 clones, roughly 86% of which show up once; 1% to 1.5% is in the top ten. The sample consisted of peripheral blood. These receptors came from a man aged 65 to 79 with acute or convalescent COVID-19.

The chain joins TRBV28 to TRBJ1-2; 10 bases fit TRBD1. CDR3 length: 16 amino acids. V shed 1 base, J shed 8 bases, and the junction held 10 bases outside the gene matches. Germline assignment: CDR1 MDHEN and CDR2 SYDVKM. CDR3 protein: CASSLLEGQGRRGYTF. The CDR3 DNA sequence: TGTGCCAGCAGTTTATTAGAGGGACAGGGGAGAAGGGGCTACACCTTC.

The CDR3 sequence is CASSLATDTQYF. Written as DNA, the CDR3 is TGTGCCAGCAGCTTGGCGACAGATACGCAGTATTTT. The chain has TRBV5-5 and TRBJ2-3; no clear D gene. The germline V and J ends were trimmed by 0 bases and 3 bases, with 2 bases remaining between them. Germline V CDR1 and CDR2: SGHKS, YYEKEE (reference sequence). The CDR3 is 12 residues long.

The chain links TRBV7-2 to TRBJ2-3, with TRBD2 as a possible D gene (6 bases). The CDR3 loop spans 14 amino acids. V was pared by 2 bases and J by 3 bases, with 9 bases between. Germline CDR1 is SGHTA and CDR2 is FQGNSA. CDR3 amino acids: CASSLQRVTDTQYF. The DNA for the CDR3 is TGTGCCAGCAGCTTACAGCGGGTTACAGATACGCAGTATTTT.

The rearrangement uses TRBV7-2 and TRBJ2-7; 8 bases map to TRBD2. The ends lost 5 bases at V and 7 bases at J; junction bases unmatched: 13. Germline V CDR1 and CDR2: SGHTA, FQGNSA. CDR3 length: 15 residues. CDR3 sequence (DNA): TGTGCCAGCAGCCTCGACAGCGGGAGAAGTGGTGAGCAGTACTTC. Protein product: CASSLDSGRSGEQYF.

The rearrangement uses TRBV28 and TRBJ1-2; perhaps TRBD1 as D (6 bases). In germline, CDR1 is MDHEN, CDR2 SYDVKM. Trimming stripped 6 bases from V and 8 bases from J, with 16 bases between. This CDR3 comprises 13 residues. The CDR3 spells CASRRGGAGGYTF. In DNA form, the CDR3 reads TGTGCCAGCAGGCGCGGGGGGGCGGGAGGCTACACCTTC.

The chain has TRBV7-2 and TRBJ2-1; 7 nucleotides align to TRBD2. In germline, CDR1 is SGHTA, CDR2 FQGNSA. Trimming at V came to 1 base and at J to 7 bases, leaving 10 bases not matched to a gene. The CDR3 spans 16 residues. The CDR3 sequence: CASSLVGRGTGNEQFF. The CDR3 nucleotides read TGTGCCAGCAGCTTAGTTGGGCGGGGGACCGGTAATGAGCAGTTCTTC.

CDR3 in amino acids: CASSVTDRESSEQYF. Here the CDR3 DNA reads TGTGCCAGCAGCGTCACCGACAGGGAGAGTTCCGAGCAGTACTTC. This chain connects TRBV28 to TRBJ2-7; the match to TRBD1 covers 7 bases. V lost 6 bases to trimming and J lost 6 bases; unmatched junction nucleotides: 14. The CDR3 is 15 residues long. The V gene's germline CDR1 is MDHEN and CDR2 SYDVKM.

V is TRBV3-1 (or the pseudogene TRBV3-2) and J is TRBJ2-3; possible D gene TRBD2, 7 bases. Germline CDR1 LGHDT, CDR2 YNNKEL (reference sequence). Trimming pared 0 bases from V and 11 bases from J, leaving 18 bases between. The CDR3 contains 15 residues. The CDR3 DNA reads TGTGCCAGCAGCCAAGAGTGGGATCTAGGGGGGGGGCAGTATTTT. Its translation is CASSQEWDLGGGQYF.

The chain is built from TRBV6-2 or TRBV6-3 and TRBJ2-1, with a weak D call TRBD1 (6 bases). The CDR3 extends over 15 amino acids. V lost 4 bases to trimming and J lost 6 bases, with 16 bases between them. Germline V gene data show CDR1 as MNHEY and CDR2 as SVGEGT. CDR3 protein: CASSSTGKIVNEQFF. As DNA, the CDR3 is TGTGCCAGCAGTTCAACAGGGAAGATTGTCAATGAGCAGTTCTTC.

The V and J genes are TRBV7-7 and TRBJ2-5, with a possible D match to TRBD2 (6 bases). The CDR3 runs 13 residues. The V gene's germline CDR1 is SSHAT and CDR2 FNYEAQ (reference sequence). V was trimmed by 3 bases and J by 4 bases, leaving 9 bases between them. The CDR3 is CASSFSGRETQYF. As DNA, the CDR3 is TGTGCCAGCAGCTTCTCCGGGAGAGAGACCCAGTACTTC.

V is TRBV5-4 and J is TRBJ2-7; 7 nucleotides align to TRBD1. Germline assignment: CDR1 SGHNT and CDR2 YYREEE (reference sequence). V lost 2 bases and J lost 2; bases outside the gene matches: 7. The CDR3 contains 15 residues. The CDR3 DNA reads TGTGCCAGCAGCTTTACCGGGACAGAGACCTACGAGCAGTACTTC. This encodes CASSFTGTETYEQYF.

This rearrangement joins TRBV9 to TRBJ2-7; D remains ambiguous. CDR3 size: 13 residues. Looked up from germline, CDR1 is SGDLS and CDR2 is YYNGEE. Trimming stripped 1 base from V and 3 bases from J, with 8 bases between. The chain's CDR3 is CASSVNADYEQYF. In nucleotides, the CDR3 is TGTGCCAGCAGCGTAAACGCGGACTACGAGCAGTACTTC.

This clone was seen a handful of times. The chain recombines TRBV6-5 with TRBJ1-4, with 11 nucleotides matching TRBD1. The CDR3 loop spans 15 amino acids. V was pared by 2 bases and J by 7 bases, with 3 bases of the junction left unmatched. Germline values: CDR1 MNHEY, CDR2 SVGAGI. The CDR3 DNA follows: TGTGCCAGCAGTTACACGGGACAGGGGGGTGAAAAACTGTTTTTT. Protein: CASSYTGQGGEKLFF.

This clone was detected only once. V usage is TRBV5-1 and J usage is TRBJ1-1, with 10 bases identical to TRBD1. CDR1 SGHRS and CDR2 YFSETQ come from the germline V gene. The length of the CDR3 is 15 residues. After removal of 4 bases from V and 1 base from J, the junction contained 4 bases not matched to a gene. The CDR3, as DNA: TGCGCCAGCAGCGACCGGACAGGGGGGAACACTGAAGCTTTCTTT. Protein sequence: CASSDRTGGNTEAFF.